This T cell receptor (beta chain) is drawn from a study of cytomegalovirus exposure and HLA in healthy donors. PCR primers comprised 60 Vbeta and 13 Jbeta primers. Sequencing was performed with immunoSEQ multiplex PCR; in TCRdb, only in-frame clones are kept and a portion is missing. The sample yields around 130,000 clones, roughly 80% seen once. This sequence was found in a middle-aged man in good health and CMV-seronegative. Specimen: PBMCs.

CDR3 bases: TGTGCCAGTAGTATGTGGGGAGCAAACACAGATACGCAGTATTTT. Its translation is CASSMWGANTDTQYF. The rearrangement joins TRBV19 to TRBJ2-3; D is perhaps TRBD2 (5 bases). CDR3 length equals 15 residues. V was shortened by 3 bases and J by 2 bases, with 12 bases between the two germline ends. In germline, CDR1 is LNHDA, CDR2 SQIVND (reference sequence).